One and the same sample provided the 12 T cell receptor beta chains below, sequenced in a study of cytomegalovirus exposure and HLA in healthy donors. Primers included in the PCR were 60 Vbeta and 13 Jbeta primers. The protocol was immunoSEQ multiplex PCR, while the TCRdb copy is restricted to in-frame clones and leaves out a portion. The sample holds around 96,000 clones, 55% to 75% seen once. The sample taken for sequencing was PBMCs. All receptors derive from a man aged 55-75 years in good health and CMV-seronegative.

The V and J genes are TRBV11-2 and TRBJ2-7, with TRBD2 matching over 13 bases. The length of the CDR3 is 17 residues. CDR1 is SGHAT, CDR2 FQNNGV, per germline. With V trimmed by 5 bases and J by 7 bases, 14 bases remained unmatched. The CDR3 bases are TGTGCCAGCAGCCGTCGACCTACTAGCGGGAGGGCGAGGGAGCAGTACTTC. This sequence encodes CASSRRPTSGRAREQYF.

In DNA form, the CDR3 reads TGTGCCAGCAGCGCGAGGGGGTTCAGCTCCTACAATGAGCAGTTCTTC. Amino acids: CASSARGFSSYNEQFF. The chain employs TRBV11-2 and TRBJ2-1; D is perhaps TRBD1 (6 bases). This CDR3 is 16 amino acids long. From germline, CDR1 is SGHAT and CDR2 FQNNGV. Trimming took 5 bases from V and 0 from J, leaving 14 bases between them.

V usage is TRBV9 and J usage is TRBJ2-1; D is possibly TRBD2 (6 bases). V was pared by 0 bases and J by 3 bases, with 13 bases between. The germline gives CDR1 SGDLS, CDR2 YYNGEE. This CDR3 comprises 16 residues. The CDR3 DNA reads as TGTGCCAGCAGCGTAGAGGAGGGGCGCGTCTACAATGAGCAGTTCTTC. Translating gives CASSVEEGRVYNEQFF.

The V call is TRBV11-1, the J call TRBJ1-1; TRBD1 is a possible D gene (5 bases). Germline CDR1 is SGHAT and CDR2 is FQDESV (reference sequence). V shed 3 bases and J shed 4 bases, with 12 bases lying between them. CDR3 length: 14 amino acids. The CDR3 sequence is CASSFLLQGTEAFF. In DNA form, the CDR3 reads TGTGCCAGCAGCTTCTTACTGCAGGGCACTGAAGCTTTCTTT.

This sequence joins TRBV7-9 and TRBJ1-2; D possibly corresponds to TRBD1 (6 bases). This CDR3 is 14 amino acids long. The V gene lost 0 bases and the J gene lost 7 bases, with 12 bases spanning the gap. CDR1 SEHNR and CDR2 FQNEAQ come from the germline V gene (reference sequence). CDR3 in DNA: TGTGCCAGCAGCTTAGCAACAGGGTTTTCTGGCTACACCTTC. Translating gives CASSLATGFSGYTF. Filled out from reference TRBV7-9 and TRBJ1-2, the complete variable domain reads DTGVSQNPRHKITKRGQNVTFRCDPISEHNRLYWYRQTLGQGPEFLTYFQNEAQLEKSRLLSDRFSAERPKGSFSTLEIQRTEQGDSAMYLCASSLATGFSGYTFGSGTRLTVV.

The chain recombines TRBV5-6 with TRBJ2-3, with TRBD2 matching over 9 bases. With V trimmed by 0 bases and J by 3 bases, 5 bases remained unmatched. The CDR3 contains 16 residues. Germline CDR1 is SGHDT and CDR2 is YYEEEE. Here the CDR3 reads CASSLAPAGGTDTQYF. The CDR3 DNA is TGTGCCAGCAGCTTGGCCCCGGCGGGAGGGACAGATACGCAGTATTTT.

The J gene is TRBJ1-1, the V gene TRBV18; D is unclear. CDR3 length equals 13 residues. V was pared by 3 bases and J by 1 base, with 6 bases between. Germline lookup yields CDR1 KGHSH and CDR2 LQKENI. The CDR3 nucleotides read TGTGCCAGCTCACCTGTAGAGAACACTGAAGCTTTCTTT. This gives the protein CASSPVENTEAFF.

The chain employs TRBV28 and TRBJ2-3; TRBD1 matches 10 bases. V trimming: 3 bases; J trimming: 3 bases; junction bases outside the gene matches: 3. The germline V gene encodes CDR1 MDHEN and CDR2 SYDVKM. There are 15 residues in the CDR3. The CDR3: CASSFDRGRTDTQYF. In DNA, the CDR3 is TGTGCCAGCAGTTTCGACAGGGGGCGTACAGATACGCAGTATTTT.

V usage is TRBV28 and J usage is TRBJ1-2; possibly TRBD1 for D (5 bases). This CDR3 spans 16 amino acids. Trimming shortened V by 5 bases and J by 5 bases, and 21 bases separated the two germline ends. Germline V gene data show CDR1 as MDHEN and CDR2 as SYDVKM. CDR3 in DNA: TGTGCCAGCAGTCCACAAACAGGATCCTTTGGGTATGGCTACACCTTC. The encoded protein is CASSPQTGSFGYGYTF.

The CDR3 DNA sequence: TGTGCCAGCAGTTTGTCGGCGGGTAACTATGGCTACACCTTC. Translation: CASSLSAGNYGYTF. This chain uses TRBV6-1 with TRBJ1-2; D is uncertain. The CDR3 contains 14 residues. Deletions cut 5 bases from V and 1 base from J, with 11 bases between. Germline V gene data show CDR1 as MNHNS and CDR2 as SASEGT.

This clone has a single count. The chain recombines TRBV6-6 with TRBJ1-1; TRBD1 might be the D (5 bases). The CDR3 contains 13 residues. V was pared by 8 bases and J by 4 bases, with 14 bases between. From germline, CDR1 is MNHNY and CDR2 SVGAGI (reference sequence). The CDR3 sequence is CASRTGEFTEAFF. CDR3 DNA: TGTGCCAGCCGTACGGGGGAGTTCACTGAAGCTTTCTTT.

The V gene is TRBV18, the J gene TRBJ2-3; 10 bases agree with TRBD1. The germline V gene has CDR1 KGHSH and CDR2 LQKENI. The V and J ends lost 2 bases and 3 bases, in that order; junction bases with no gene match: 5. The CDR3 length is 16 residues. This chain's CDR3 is CASSPWRDRGTDTQYF. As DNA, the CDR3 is TGTGCCAGCTCACCATGGAGGGACAGGGGAACAGATACGCAGTATTTT.